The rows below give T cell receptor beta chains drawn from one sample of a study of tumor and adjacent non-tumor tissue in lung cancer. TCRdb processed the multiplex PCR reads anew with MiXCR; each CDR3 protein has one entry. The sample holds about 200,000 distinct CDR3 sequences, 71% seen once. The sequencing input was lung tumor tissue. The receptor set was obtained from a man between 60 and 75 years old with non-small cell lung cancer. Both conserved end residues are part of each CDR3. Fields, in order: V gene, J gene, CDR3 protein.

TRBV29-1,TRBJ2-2,CSVAHTGRARELFF
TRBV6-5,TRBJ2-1,CASSYSPGDFSYNEQFF
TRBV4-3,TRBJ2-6,CASSQEAVPGANVLTF
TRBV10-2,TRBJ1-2,CASNERFSGIYGYTF
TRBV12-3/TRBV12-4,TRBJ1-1,CASSFNENTEAFF
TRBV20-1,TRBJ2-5,CSVRRGQETQYF
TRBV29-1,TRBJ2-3,CSVVSGSRDTLYF
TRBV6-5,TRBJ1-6,CASSYSELRPLHF
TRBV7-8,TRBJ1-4,CGSSLGQGHERLSF
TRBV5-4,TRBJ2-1,CASSPGSSGSSYNEQFF
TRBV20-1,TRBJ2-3,CSGLMKEGTDTQYF
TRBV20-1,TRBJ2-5,CSAIRQSQETQYF
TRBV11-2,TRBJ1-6,CVSSLESGSNSPLHF
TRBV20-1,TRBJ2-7,CSATRVVGAYEQYF
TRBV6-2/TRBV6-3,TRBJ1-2,CTNSYTKGFNYGYTF
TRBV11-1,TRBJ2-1,CTNSLSRLAGGNNEQFF
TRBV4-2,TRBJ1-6,CASSHLFANSPLHF
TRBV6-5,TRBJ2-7,CASSYTASARAQYF